This paragraph reports one T cell receptor (beta chain). These data are taken from a study of blood T cell repertoires in COVID-19. On the study more broadly: Both acute and convalescent COVID-19 samples were obtained from the United States, Italy and Spain.

Losses at the gene ends were 7 bases for V and 5 bases for J; bases not matched to a gene: 9. Germline loops: CDR1 LNHDA, CDR2 SQIVND (reference sequence). This CDR3 spans 16 amino acids. Original data processing: Nucleated cell number was recorded as an estimate derived from reference gene primer amplification. Some clones are missing from TCRdb's copy, which holds only in-frame ones; the method was immunoSEQ multiplex PCR. That table is the source of V, J and clone size, and D and trimming were worked out from the DNA. The sample records fewer than 60,000 clones, 90% being singletons. The source of this sequence is a human donor in a cohort sampled during active COVID-19. Source material: peripheral blood. The V and J genes are TRBV19 and TRBJ2-1; 12 nucleotides match TRBD2. CDR3 region: CASTAGLAGGNNEQFF. CDR3 in DNA: TGTGCCAGTACCGCGGGGCTAGCGGGAGGGAACAATGAGCAGTTCTTC.